Below are 19 T cell receptor beta chains sequenced from a single sample in a study of blood T cell repertoires in COVID-19 (dated by TCRdb to the early 2020s). Library construction relied on the immunoSEQ multiplex PCR assay. TCRdb took over this immuneACCESS table, retaining in-frame rearrangements with V and J assigned. Such tables are incomplete; in checked studies, under half of the missing clones stem from an unresolved V gene, and the remainder is unexplained. This sample holds about 380,000 clones; about 85% were observed only once. The top ten clones comprise 3.6% of the sample. The sequencing input was peripheral blood. Receptors were obtained from a young woman with acute or convalescent COVID-19.

J is TRBJ1-2 and V is TRBV4-2, with TRBD1 as a possible D gene (5 bases). The CDR3 consists of 14 residues. Per germline, CDR1 LGHNA and CDR2 YNFKEQ. The V and J ends lost 1 base and 4 bases respectively, with 10 bases between them. The CDR3 coding sequence is TGTGCCAGCAGCCAAGGGCAGGGAAGCTATGGCTACACCTTC. Translation gives CASSQGQGSYGYTF.

This sequence joins TRBV3-1 (or the pseudogene TRBV3-2) and TRBJ1-2; a weak D match, TRBD1 (6 bases). Trimming removed 1 base from V and 7 bases from J, with 28 bases in between. The CDR3 has 19 residues. Germline CDR1 is LGHDT and CDR2 is YNNKEL (reference sequence). The DNA for the CDR3 is TGTGCCAGCAGCCAAGGATTCTTATCACCGGGACAACGTTGGGCTGGCTACACCTTC. Its translation is CASSQGFLSPGQRWAGYTF.

The chain carries TRBV28 and TRBJ2-7; unclear D gene. Germline assignment: CDR1 MDHEN and CDR2 SYDVKM. This CDR3 is 16 amino acids long. V shed 8 bases and J shed 2 bases, with 22 bases lying between them. CDR3 protein: CASGSGSLKLTYEQYF. DNA for the CDR3: TGTGCCAGCGGCTCCGGGTCCCTAAAACTAACCTACGAGCAGTACTTC. The variable domain in full, with the rest retrieved from reference TRBV28 and TRBJ2-7, is DVKVTQSSRYLVKRTGEKVFLECVQDMDHENMFWYRQDPGLGLRLIYFSYDVKMKEKGDIPEGYSVSREKKERFSLILESASTNQTSMYLCASGSGSLKLTYEQYFGPGTRLTVT.

The chain joins TRBV19 to TRBJ2-2; no firm D call. Germline CDR1 LNHDA, CDR2 SQIVND (reference sequence). Trimming pared 7 bases from V and 1 base from J, leaving 13 bases between. The CDR3 consists of 15 residues. The CDR3 sequence is CASNLRVGNTGELFF. The CDR3 nucleotides read TGTGCCAGTAACCTCCGGGTGGGGAACACCGGGGAGCTGTTTTTT.

CDR3 protein: CASSLTGGGYGYTF. In nucleotides, the CDR3 is TGTGCCAGCAGTCTGACAGGGGGCGGCTATGGCTACACCTTC. The chain employs TRBV28 and TRBJ1-2; 10 nucleotides line up with TRBD1. Germline values: CDR1 MDHEN, CDR2 SYDVKM. This CDR3 comprises 14 residues. With 5 bases clipped from V and 4 bases from J, the junction kept 4 bases outside the gene matches.

This sequence joins TRBV9 and TRBJ2-2, with TRBD1 matching 8 bases. V trimming: 4 bases; J trimming: 4 bases; junction bases outside the gene matches: 6. Germline CDR1 and CDR2: SGDLS and YYNGEE. The CDR3 runs to 15 residues. This CDR3 reads CASSPRTGTTGELFF. The CDR3 DNA sequence: TGTGCCAGCAGCCCGAGGACAGGGACCACCGGGGAGCTGTTTTTT.

The gene calls are TRBV27 and TRBJ1-2; D is perhaps TRBD1 (5 bases). Germline V gives CDR1 MNHEY, CDR2 SMNVEV (reference sequence). Between the trimmed V and J ends, which lost 2 bases and 6 bases, there was a span of 10 bases. The length of the CDR3 is 13 residues. This chain's CDR3 is CASSLRSGDGYTF. The CDR3, as DNA: TGTGCCAGCAGTTTACGGTCGGGGGATGGCTACACCTTC.

This clone appeared a few times. V and J are TRBV6-6 and TRBJ1-2; 8 nucleotides align to TRBD1. The CDR3 extends over 13 amino acids. CDR1 MNHNY and CDR2 SVGAGI come from the germline V gene (reference sequence). J was trimmed by 1 base and V by 10 bases; bases with no gene match: 5. The CDR3: CATRDRINYGYTF. DNA of the CDR3: TGTGCCACGCGGGACAGGATTAACTATGGCTACACCTTC.

Turning to this clone: At one end the junction does not follow the germline gene, possibly because of a read error. The J gene is TRBJ1-1, the V gene TRBV4-1, with 12 bases lining up with TRBD1. Germline values: CDR1 MGHRA, CDR2 YSYEKL. This CDR3 is built from 13 residues. The CDR3 nucleotides read TGCGCCAGCAGCCAAGTTAGGGACAGGGGGCTGCTCTTT. The encoded protein is CASSQVRDRGLLF.

V is TRBV4-2 and J is TRBJ1-1; D is undetermined. The V end was cut by 1 base, the J end by 2 bases, with 11 bases between. The CDR3 contains 15 residues. The V gene's germline CDR1 is LGHNA and CDR2 YNFKEQ. CDR3 coding DNA: TGTGCCAGCAGCCAAGTAGCGTCACGCAACACTGAAGCTTTCTTT. Its translation is CASSQVASRNTEAFF.

The chain's CDR3 is CASSSQVGELFF. In nucleotides, the CDR3 is TGCGCCAGCAGCTCCCAGGTCGGGGAGCTGTTTTTT. The J gene is TRBJ2-2, the V gene TRBV4-1; D is unresolved. From germline, CDR1 is MGHRA and CDR2 YSYEKL. The ends were cut back, 5 bases at V and 7 bases at J, with 8 bases in the middle. The CDR3 runs 12 residues.

The chain combines TRBV12-2 with TRBJ1-2; the table's D call, TRBD1, was not checked against the DNA. TRBV12-2 is flagged as a pseudogene. The CDR3 is 11 amino acids. The CDR3 reads CASRLTCRYTF. CDR3 bases: TGTGCAAGTCGCTTAACATGTCGCTACACCTTC.

The chain combines TRBV20-1 with TRBJ1-2; D gene uncertain. The length of the CDR3 is 10 residues. The germline V gene encodes CDR1 DFQATT and CDR2 SNEGSKA (reference sequence). Trimming stripped 7 bases from V and 7 bases from J, with 10 bases between. The CDR3 DNA reads as TGCAGTGTGAGGGCGCGTGGCTACACCTTC. Translated: CSVRARGYTF.

The chain is built from TRBV23-1 and TRBJ1-3, with D possibly being TRBD1 (5 bases). TRBV23-1 is an ORF for which the function is uncertain. This CDR3 is built from 13 residues. V was pared by 8 bases and J by 8 bases, with 16 bases between. CDR3 protein: CASSPSKGYTIYF. The CDR3, as DNA: TGCGCCAGCTCCCCTAGTAAGGGGTACACCATATATTTT.

The rearrangement uses TRBV12-5 and TRBJ2-3; unclear D gene. CDR3 length equals 13 residues. Germline V gives CDR1 LGHNT, CDR2 FRNRAP. Trimming removed 0 bases from V and 4 bases from J, with 5 bases in between. Written as DNA, the CDR3 is TGTGCTAGTGGTTTGGTACTGTCAGATACGCAGTATTTT. Its translation is CASGLVLSDTQYF. Looking up the rest from reference TRBV12-5 and TRBJ2-3 gives the full variable domain: DARVTQTPRHKVTEMGQEVTMRCQPILGHNTVFWYRQTMMQGLELLAYFRNRAPLDDSGMPKDRFSAEMPDATLATLKIQPSEPRDSAVYFCASGLVLSDTQYFGPGTRLTVL.

The chain joins TRBV9 to TRBJ2-1; 7 bases fit TRBD2. This CDR3 region has 13 residues. The germline V gene encodes CDR1 SGDLS and CDR2 YYNGEE. The V segment lost 3 bases and the J segment 7 bases; nucleotides outside the gene matches: 4. The CDR3 nucleotides are TGTGCCAGCAGCGCCAAGGGAGGGAATGAGCAGTTCTTC. Translating gives CASSAKGGNEQFF.

The chain links TRBV7-9 to TRBJ2-7, with 10 positions matching TRBD2. V trimming: 4 bases; J trimming: 4 bases; junction bases outside the gene matches: 1. This CDR3 is 13 amino acids long. Germline V lookup: CDR1 SEHNR, CDR2 FQNEAQ (reference sequence). Written as DNA, the CDR3 is TGTGCCAGCAGCTCGACTAGCGGGTACGAGCAGTACTTC. Protein sequence: CASSSTSGYEQYF.

This clone was observed at least ten times. The rearrangement joins TRBV5-5 to TRBJ1-1; 8 bases fit TRBD1. The germline CDR1 and CDR2 sequences are SGHKS and YYEKEE (reference sequence). V was clipped by 5 bases and J by 3 bases; unmatched bases: 9. This CDR3 comprises 15 residues. The CDR3 here is CASSFEPGQDTEAFF. Here the CDR3 DNA reads TGTGCCAGCAGTTTCGAACCGGGACAGGACACTGAAGCTTTCTTT.

This clone has a handful of counts. The chain couples TRBV6-4 to TRBJ2-5, with a tentative D call TRBD1 (5 bases). V was trimmed by 3 bases and J by 2 bases, leaving 7 bases between them. CDR1 and CDR2 from the germline V gene are MRHNA and SNTAGT. This CDR3 is built from 13 residues. In nucleotides, the CDR3 is TGTGCCAGCAGTGAGACAGAGCAAGAGACCCAGTACTTC. It translates to CASSETEQETQYF.